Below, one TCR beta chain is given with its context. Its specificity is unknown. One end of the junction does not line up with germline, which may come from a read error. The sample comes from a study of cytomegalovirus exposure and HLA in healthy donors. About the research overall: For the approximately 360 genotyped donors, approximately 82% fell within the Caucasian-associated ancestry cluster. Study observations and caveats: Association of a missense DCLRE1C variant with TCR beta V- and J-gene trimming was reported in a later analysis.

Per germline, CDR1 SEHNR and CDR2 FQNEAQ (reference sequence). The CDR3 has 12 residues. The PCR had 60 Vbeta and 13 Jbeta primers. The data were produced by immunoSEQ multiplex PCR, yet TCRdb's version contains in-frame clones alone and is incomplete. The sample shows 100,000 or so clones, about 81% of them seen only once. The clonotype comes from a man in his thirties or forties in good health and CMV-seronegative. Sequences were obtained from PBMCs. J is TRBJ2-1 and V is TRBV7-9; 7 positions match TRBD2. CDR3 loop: CSSSIGGGKEFF. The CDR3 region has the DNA TGTTCCAGCAGCATTGGGGGGGGAAAGGAGTTCTTC.